These 25 T cell receptor beta chains were sequenced from one sample in a study of blood T cell repertoires in COVID-19. TCRdb's copy holds only in-frame clones and misses some; the assay was immunoSEQ multiplex PCR. The sample consists of some 490,000 clones, approximately 91% of them appearing once. Specimen: PBMCs or T cells enriched from blood (not recorded which). These TCRs come from a woman aged 60-75 years who had recovered from COVID-19.

This chain connects TRBV6-5 to TRBJ1-4, with D possibly TRBD1 on 5 matching bases. The V gene lost 5 bases and the J gene lost 2 bases, with 12 bases spanning the gap. This CDR3 contains 15 residues. CDR1 is MNHEY, CDR2 SVGAGI, per germline. Written as DNA, the CDR3 is TGTGCCAGCAGTCGCTTTAGGGGTACTAATGAAAAACTGTTTTTT. Protein product: CASSRFRGTNEKLFF.

The chain employs TRBV9 and TRBJ2-3, with 13 bases fitting TRBD2. Germline lookup yields CDR1 SGDLS and CDR2 YYNGEE. The CDR3 consists of 19 residues. V was clipped by 4 bases and J by 1 base; unmatched bases: 12. The CDR3: CASSFPTLAGGLGTDTQYF. Here the CDR3 DNA reads TGTGCCAGCAGCTTCCCTACACTAGCGGGGGGGCTAGGCACAGATACGCAGTATTTT.

The chain has TRBV12-3 or TRBV12-4 and TRBJ1-6, with 7 nucleotides matching TRBD1. Trimming removed 6 bases from V and 7 bases from J; junction bases left unmatched: 3. This CDR3 is built from 13 residues. CDR3 amino acids: CASSGTENSPLHF. CDR3 DNA: TGTGCCAGCAGCGGGACAGAAAATTCACCCCTCCACTTT.

To note about this clone: This same CDR3 is encoded by further DNA sequences in the sample. V is TRBV7-2 and J is TRBJ2-2; 8 bases fit TRBD1. CDR3 length: 15 residues. Germline-derived CDR1 and CDR2 are SGHTA and FQGNSA. Trimming cost V 2 bases and J 5 bases; bases outside gene matches: 4. This CDR3 is CASSLRQGATGELFF. The CDR3 DNA reads TGTGCCAGCAGCTTACGCCAGGGGGCAACCGGGGAGCTGTTTTTT.

The V and J genes are TRBV24-1 and TRBJ1-4; D ambiguous. Between the trimmed V and J ends, which lost 5 bases and 8 bases, there was a span of 8 bases. The CDR3 runs 12 residues. Per the germline V gene, CDR1 is KGHDR and CDR2 is SFDVKD. CDR3 nucleotide sequence: TGTGCCACCAGTGTAGGAGGGGAAAAACTGTTTTTT. Translating it yields CATSVGGEKLFF.

The V gene is TRBV4-1, the J gene TRBJ1-2; 7 bases align to TRBD1. J lost 2 bases, V lost 3 bases, and 3 bases had no gene match. There are 14 residues in the CDR3. Germline V gene lookup returns CDR1 MGHRA and CDR2 YSYEKL. The CDR3 is CASSQTGKNYGYTF. The CDR3 DNA is TGCGCCAGCAGCCAGACAGGGAAAAACTATGGCTACACCTTC.

The chain is built from TRBV5-8 and TRBJ1-5; no firm D call. The germline V and J ends were trimmed by 4 bases and 0 bases, with 14 bases remaining between them. The CDR3 has 16 residues. Germline values: CDR1 SGHTS, CDR2 YDEGEE. The CDR3 bases are TGTGCCAGCAGCCGTCTAGTCGGGGATAGCAATCAGCCCCAGCATTTT. It specifies CASSRLVGDSNQPQHF.

The chain links TRBV4-1 to TRBJ2-5; the match to TRBD2 covers 7 bases. Germline loops: CDR1 MGHRA, CDR2 YSYEKL. With 2 bases clipped from V and 5 bases from J, the junction kept 8 bases outside the gene matches. The CDR3 runs 15 residues. The CDR3 protein is CASSQTGLTSETQYF. The CDR3 bases are TGCGCCAGCAGCCAAACGGGACTAACATCCGAGACCCAGTACTTC.

The chain employs TRBV3-1 (or the pseudogene TRBV3-2) and TRBJ1-1, with D possibly TRBD1 on 6 matching bases. The V gene's germline CDR1 is LGHDT and CDR2 YNNKEL (reference sequence). This CDR3 is built from 14 residues. Trimming pared 4 bases from V and 3 bases from J, leaving 12 bases between. The CDR3 region has the DNA TGTGCCAGCAGCCCTAGGGGGGGGTACACTGAAGCTTTCTTT. Translating it yields CASSPRGGYTEAFF.

The gene calls are TRBV19 and TRBJ2-5; 9 nucleotides match TRBD1. With 6 bases clipped from V and 0 bases from J, the junction kept 8 bases outside the gene matches. Germline V CDR1 and CDR2: LNHDA, SQIVND (reference sequence). The CDR3 spans 16 residues. In DNA, the CDR3 is TGTGCCAGTAGGGACAGGGGAGGGGGGTACCAAGAGACCCAGTACTTC. Amino acid sequence: CASRDRGGGYQETQYF.

The chain employs TRBV7-2 and TRBJ2-1, with D possibly TRBD2 on 6 matching bases. Germline CDR1 is SGHTA and CDR2 is FQGNSA. The CDR3 contains 17 residues. V was cut by 4 bases and J by 5 bases, with 21 bases left in between. This CDR3 reads CASSSFMVAGNHNEQFF. CDR3 bases: TGTGCCAGCAGCTCCTTCATGGTGGCGGGGAACCACAATGAGCAGTTCTTC.

The V and J genes are TRBV2 and TRBJ2-7; 10 bases are shared with TRBD1. Germline V lookup: CDR1 SNHLY, CDR2 FYNNEI. The CDR3 is 13 amino acids. With V trimmed by 10 bases and J by 2 bases, 5 bases remained unmatched. This chain's CDR3 is CAISDRGTYEQYF. The CDR3 DNA reads as TGTGCCATCTCGGACAGGGGGACCTACGAGCAGTACTTC. The whole variable domain, filled in from reference TRBV2 and TRBJ2-7, reads EPEVTQTPSHQVTQMGQEVILRCVPISNHLYFYWYRQILGQKVEFLVSFYNNEISEKSEIFDDQFSVERPDGSNFTLKIRSTKLEDSAMYFCAISDRGTYEQYFGPGTRLTVT.

CDR3 DNA sequence: TGTGCCAGCATGGGACTCGACAGGGGAGGAAACACCATATATTTT. Amino acids: CASMGLDRGGNTIYF. The chain has TRBV6-5 and TRBJ1-3; TRBD1 matches at 8 bases. V dropped 7 bases and J dropped 4; count of bases not matched to a gene: 9. Germline CDR1 MNHEY, CDR2 SVGAGI. The CDR3 is 15 amino acids.

The chain links TRBV18 to TRBJ1-6; possibly TRBD1 for D (5 bases). The germline V gene has CDR1 KGHSH and CDR2 LQKENI. The V gene lost 6 bases and the J gene lost 10 bases, with 13 bases spanning the gap. The CDR3 totals 13 residues. CDR3 sequence: CASSPRGNSPLHF. The CDR3 DNA follows: TGTGCCAGCTCCCCTAGGGGTAACTCACCCCTCCACTTT.

The chain has TRBV5-1 and TRBJ1-6; D is possibly TRBD1 (5 bases). Germline V gene sequence: CDR1 SGHRS, CDR2 YFSETQ. Trimming took 1 base from V and 6 from J, leaving 14 bases between them. The CDR3 length is 16 residues. CDR3 coding DNA: TGCGCCAGCAGCTTGCAGGGCCCTGATTTTAATTCACCCCTCCACTTT. It specifies CASSLQGPDFNSPLHF.

This chain links TRBV21-1 with TRBJ2-5; the table assigns TRBD1, which was not confirmed against the DNA. TRBV21-1 is listed as a pseudogene. The CDR3 spans 15 residues. CDR3 protein: CASSKEAGARETQYF. CDR3 nucleotide sequence: TGTGCCAGCAGCAAAGAGGCAGGGGCAAGAGAGACCCAGTACTTC.

Regarding this clone: The sample contains more than one DNA sequence encoding this CDR3. CDR3 sequence (DNA): TGTGCCAGCAGCGTCGGGGGGCTCAACTATGGCTACACCTTC. Its protein product is CASSVGGLNYGYTF. This chain uses TRBV9 with TRBJ1-2; possibly TRBD1 for D (6 bases). Trimming removed 2 bases at V and 2 bases at J, with 10 bases between. CDR3 length equals 14 residues. Germline lookup yields CDR1 SGDLS and CDR2 YYNGEE.

This sequence joins TRBV2 and TRBJ2-7; 10 bases fit TRBD2. CDR1 is SNHLY and CDR2 is FYNNEI in the germline V gene. This CDR3 is built from 15 residues. With V trimmed by 5 bases and J by 4 bases, 8 bases remained unmatched. CDR3 residues: CASSSLAGAVYEQYF. DNA of the CDR3: TGTGCCAGCAGTTCTCTAGCGGGGGCCGTATACGAGCAGTACTTC.

V gene TRBV6-5 combines with J gene TRBJ1-5; 7 bases match TRBD1. The V gene end was trimmed by 6 bases and the J gene end by 2 bases; junction bases not matched to a gene: 4. CDR1 and CDR2 from the germline V gene are MNHEY and SVGAGI. The CDR3 length is 14 residues. The CDR3 bases are TGTGCCAGCAGAATAACAGGGGGCAATCAGCCCCAGCATTTT. Protein sequence: CASRITGGNQPQHF.

A word on this clone: This same CDR3 is encoded by further DNA sequences in the sample. The CDR3 nucleotides read TGTGCCAGCAGCCAACAGGGTCTGAATTCACCCCTCCACTTT. Residues: CASSQQGLNSPLHF. The V and J genes are TRBV3-1 (or the pseudogene TRBV3-2) and TRBJ1-6, with TRBD1 as a possible D gene (5 bases). Trimming left V 2 bases short and J 7 bases short, with 9 bases between. The germline V gene has CDR1 LGHDT and CDR2 YNNKEL (reference sequence). The CDR3 consists of 14 residues.

The chain uses TRBV11-2 and TRBJ2-2; no clear D gene. This CDR3 is built from 15 residues. V was clipped by 1 base and J by 1 base, with 7 bases between them. Germline V gene data show CDR1 as SGHAT and CDR2 as FQNNGV. This CDR3 reads CASSLGLLNTGELFF. The CDR3 nucleotides read TGTGCCAGCAGCTTAGGGCTCCTGAACACCGGGGAGCTGTTTTTT.

This chain connects TRBV19 to TRBJ2-1; 7 nucleotides align to TRBD1. CDR3 length: 14 amino acids. The junction had 6 bases not matched to a gene; V was cut back by 6 bases and J by 4 bases. Germline V CDR1 and CDR2: LNHDA, SQIVND (reference sequence). The CDR3 sequence is CASRDRPTYNEQFF. DNA for the CDR3: TGTGCCAGTAGGGACAGGCCCACATACAATGAGCAGTTCTTC.

The genes are TRBV5-1 and TRBJ1-4; 11 nucleotides line up with TRBD1. This CDR3 is built from 17 residues. Germline values: CDR1 SGHRS, CDR2 YFSETQ. Trimming cost V 4 bases and J 0 bases; bases outside gene matches: 5. The chain's CDR3 is CASSPQGQGATNEKLFF. The CDR3 DNA follows: TGCGCCAGCAGCCCTCAGGGACAGGGGGCAACTAATGAAAAACTGTTTTTT.

This sequence joins TRBV3-1 (or the pseudogene TRBV3-2) and TRBJ1-2; no clear D gene. The CDR3 runs 15 residues. Trimming took off 1 base at V and 2 bases at J, with 11 bases between the two ends. Germline V gives CDR1 LGHDT, CDR2 YNNKEL (reference sequence). CDR3: CASSQGLQLNYGYTF. The CDR3 DNA is TGTGCCAGCAGCCAAGGCCTCCAGTTAAACTATGGCTACACCTTC.

The chain couples TRBV5-1 to TRBJ2-7; a weak D match, TRBD2 (6 bases). V lost 4 bases to trimming and J lost 2 bases, with 13 bases between them. This CDR3 has 14 residues. Germline CDR1 reads SGHRS; CDR2 reads YFSETQ. The CDR3 loop is CASSERGDAYEQYF. CDR3 in DNA: TGCGCCAGCAGCGAGCGCGGGGATGCCTACGAGCAGTACTTC.